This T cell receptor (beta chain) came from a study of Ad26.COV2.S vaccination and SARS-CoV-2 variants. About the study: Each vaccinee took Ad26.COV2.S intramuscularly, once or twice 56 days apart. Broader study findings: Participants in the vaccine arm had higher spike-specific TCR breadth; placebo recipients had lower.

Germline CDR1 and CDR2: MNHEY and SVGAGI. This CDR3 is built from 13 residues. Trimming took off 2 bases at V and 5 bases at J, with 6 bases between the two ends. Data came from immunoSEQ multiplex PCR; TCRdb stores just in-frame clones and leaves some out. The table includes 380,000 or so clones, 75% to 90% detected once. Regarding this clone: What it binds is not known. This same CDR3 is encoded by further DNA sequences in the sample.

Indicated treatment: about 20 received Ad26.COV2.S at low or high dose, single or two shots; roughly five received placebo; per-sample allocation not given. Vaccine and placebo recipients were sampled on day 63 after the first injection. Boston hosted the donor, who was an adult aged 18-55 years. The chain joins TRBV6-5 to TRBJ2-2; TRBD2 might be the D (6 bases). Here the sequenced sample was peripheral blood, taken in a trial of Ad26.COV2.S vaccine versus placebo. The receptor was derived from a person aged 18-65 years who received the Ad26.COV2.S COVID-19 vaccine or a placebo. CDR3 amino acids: CASSYGGTGELFF. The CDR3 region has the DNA TGTGCCAGCAGTTACGGGGGGACCGGGGAGCTGTTTTTT.